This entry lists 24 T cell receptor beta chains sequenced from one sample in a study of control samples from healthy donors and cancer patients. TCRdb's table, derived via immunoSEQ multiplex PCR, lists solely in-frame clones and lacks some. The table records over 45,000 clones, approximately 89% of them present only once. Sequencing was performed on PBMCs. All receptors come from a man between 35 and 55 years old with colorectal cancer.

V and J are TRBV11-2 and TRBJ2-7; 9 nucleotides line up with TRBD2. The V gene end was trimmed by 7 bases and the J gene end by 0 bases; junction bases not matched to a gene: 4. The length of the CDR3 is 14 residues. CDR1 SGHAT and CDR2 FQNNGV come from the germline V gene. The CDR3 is CASTLTSGSYEQYF. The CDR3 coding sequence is TGTGCCAGCACTTTGACTAGCGGCTCCTACGAGCAGTACTTC.

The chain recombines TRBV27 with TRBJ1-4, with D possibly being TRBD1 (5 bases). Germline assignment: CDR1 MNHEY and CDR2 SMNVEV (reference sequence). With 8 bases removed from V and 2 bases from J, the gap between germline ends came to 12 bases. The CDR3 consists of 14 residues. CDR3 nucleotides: TGTGCCAGCGCCACAGGAGATACTAATGAAAAACTGTTTTTT. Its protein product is CASATGDTNEKLFF.

The CDR3 DNA reads as TGTGCCAGCAGCGGGGGCGGAGCGGAGACCCAGTACTTC. It yields the protein CASSGGGAETQYF. This chain links TRBV11-2 with TRBJ2-5; D is possibly TRBD1 (6 bases). CDR1 and CDR2 (germline): SGHAT, FQNNGV. The CDR3 length is 13 residues. Trimming shortened V by 5 bases and J by 5 bases, and 12 bases separated the two germline ends.

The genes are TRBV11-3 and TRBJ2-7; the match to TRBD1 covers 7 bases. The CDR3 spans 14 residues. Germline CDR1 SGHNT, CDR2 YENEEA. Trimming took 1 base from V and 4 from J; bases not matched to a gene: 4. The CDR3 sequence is CASSLGGTEYEQYF. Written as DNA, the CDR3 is TGTGCCAGCAGCTTAGGTGGGACAGAGTACGAGCAGTACTTC.

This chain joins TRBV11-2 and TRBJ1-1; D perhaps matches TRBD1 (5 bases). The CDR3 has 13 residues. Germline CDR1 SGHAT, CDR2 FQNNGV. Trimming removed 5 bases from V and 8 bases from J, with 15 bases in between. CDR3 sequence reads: CASSTRQSSEAFF. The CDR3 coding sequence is TGTGCCAGCAGCACCCGACAGAGCTCGGAAGCTTTCTTT.

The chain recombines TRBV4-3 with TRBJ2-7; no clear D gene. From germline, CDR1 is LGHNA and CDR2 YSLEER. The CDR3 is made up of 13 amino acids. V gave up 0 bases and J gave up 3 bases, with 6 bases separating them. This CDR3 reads CASSQDRRYEQYF. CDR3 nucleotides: TGCGCCAGCAGCCAAGACAGACGCTACGAGCAGTACTTC.

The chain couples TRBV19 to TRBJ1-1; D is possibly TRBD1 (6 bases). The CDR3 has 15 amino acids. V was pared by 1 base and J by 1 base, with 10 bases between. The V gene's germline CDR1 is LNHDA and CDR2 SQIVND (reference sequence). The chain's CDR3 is CASSIAGRGNTEAFF. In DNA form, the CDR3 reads TGTGCCAGTAGTATAGCCGGCAGGGGGAACACTGAAGCTTTCTTT.

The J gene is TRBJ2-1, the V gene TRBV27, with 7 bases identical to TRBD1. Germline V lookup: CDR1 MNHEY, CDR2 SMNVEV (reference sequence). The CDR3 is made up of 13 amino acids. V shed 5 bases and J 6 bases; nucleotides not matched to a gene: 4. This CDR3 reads CASSNRGVNEQFF. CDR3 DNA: TGTGCCAGCAGTAACAGGGGAGTCAATGAGCAGTTCTTC.

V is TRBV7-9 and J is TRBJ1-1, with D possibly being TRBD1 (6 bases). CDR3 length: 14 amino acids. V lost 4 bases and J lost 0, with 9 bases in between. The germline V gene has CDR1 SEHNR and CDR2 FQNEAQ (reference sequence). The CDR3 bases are TGTGCCAGCAGCTGGGGACACGTGAACACTGAAGCTTTCTTT. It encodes CASSWGHVNTEAFF. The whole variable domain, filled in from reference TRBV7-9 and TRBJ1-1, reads DTGVSQNPRHKITKRGQNVTFRCDPISEHNRLYWYRQTLGQGPEFLTYFQNEAQLEKSRLLSDRFSAERPKGSFSTLEIQRTEQGDSAMYLCASSWGHVNTEAFFGQGTRLTVV.

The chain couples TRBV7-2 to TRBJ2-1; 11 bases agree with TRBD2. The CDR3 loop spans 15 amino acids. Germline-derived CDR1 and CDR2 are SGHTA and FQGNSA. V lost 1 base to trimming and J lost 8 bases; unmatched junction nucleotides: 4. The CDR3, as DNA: TGTGCCAGCAGCTTAGAGCTAGCGGGAGGCCATGAGCAGTTCTTC. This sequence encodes CASSLELAGGHEQFF.

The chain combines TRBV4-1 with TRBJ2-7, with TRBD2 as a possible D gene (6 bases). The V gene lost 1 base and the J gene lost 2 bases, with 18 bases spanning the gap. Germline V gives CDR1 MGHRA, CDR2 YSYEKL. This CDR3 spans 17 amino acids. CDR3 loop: CASSQVFGGGAPYEQYF. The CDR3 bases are TGCGCCAGCAGCCAAGTCTTTGGCGGCGGGGCACCCTACGAGCAGTACTTC.

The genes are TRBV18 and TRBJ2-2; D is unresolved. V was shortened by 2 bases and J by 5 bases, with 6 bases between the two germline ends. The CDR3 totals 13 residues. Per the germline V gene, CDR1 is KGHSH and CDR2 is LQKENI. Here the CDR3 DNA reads TGTGCCAGCTCACCAATGGGAACCGGGGAGCTGTTTTTT. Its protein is CASSPMGTGELFF.

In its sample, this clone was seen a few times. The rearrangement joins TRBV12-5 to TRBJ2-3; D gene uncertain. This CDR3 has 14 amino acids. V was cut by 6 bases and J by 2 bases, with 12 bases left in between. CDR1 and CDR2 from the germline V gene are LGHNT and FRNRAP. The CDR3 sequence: CASGSRPLTDTQYF. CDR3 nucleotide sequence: TGTGCTAGTGGATCCCGGCCCCTCACAGATACGCAGTATTTT.

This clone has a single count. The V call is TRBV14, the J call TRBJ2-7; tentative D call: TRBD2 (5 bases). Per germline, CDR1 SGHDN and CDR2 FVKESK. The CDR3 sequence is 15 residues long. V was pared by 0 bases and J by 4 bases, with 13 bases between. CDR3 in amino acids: CASSQDFGLQYEQYF. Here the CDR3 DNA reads TGTGCCAGCAGCCAAGATTTTGGACTCCAATACGAGCAGTACTTC.

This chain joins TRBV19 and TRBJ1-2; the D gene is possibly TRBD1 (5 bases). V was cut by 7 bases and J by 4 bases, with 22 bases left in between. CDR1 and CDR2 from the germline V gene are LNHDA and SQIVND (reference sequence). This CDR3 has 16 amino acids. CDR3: CASTSRGGAQSYGYTF. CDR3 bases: TGTGCCAGTACCTCAAGAGGAGGGGCGCAGAGCTATGGCTACACCTTC.

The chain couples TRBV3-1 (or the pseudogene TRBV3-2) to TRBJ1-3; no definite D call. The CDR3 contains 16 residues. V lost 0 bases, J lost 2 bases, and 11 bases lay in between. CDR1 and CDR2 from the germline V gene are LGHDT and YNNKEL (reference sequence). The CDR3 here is CASSQESWIPGNTIYF. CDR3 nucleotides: TGTGCCAGCAGCCAAGAAAGTTGGATCCCTGGAAACACCATATATTTT.

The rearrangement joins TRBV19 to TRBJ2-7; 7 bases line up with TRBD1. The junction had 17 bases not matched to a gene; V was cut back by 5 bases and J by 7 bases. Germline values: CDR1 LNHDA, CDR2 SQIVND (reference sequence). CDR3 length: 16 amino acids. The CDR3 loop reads CASSSPRDSHIREQYF. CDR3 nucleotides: TGTGCCAGTAGTTCTCCCCGGGACAGCCATATACGGGAGCAGTACTTC.

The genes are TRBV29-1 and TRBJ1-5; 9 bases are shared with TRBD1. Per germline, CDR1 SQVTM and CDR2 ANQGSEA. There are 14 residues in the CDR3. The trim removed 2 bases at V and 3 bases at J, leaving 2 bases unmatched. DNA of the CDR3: TGCAGCGTTGAACGGACAGGGGACAATCAGCCCCAGCATTTT. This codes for CSVERTGDNQPQHF.

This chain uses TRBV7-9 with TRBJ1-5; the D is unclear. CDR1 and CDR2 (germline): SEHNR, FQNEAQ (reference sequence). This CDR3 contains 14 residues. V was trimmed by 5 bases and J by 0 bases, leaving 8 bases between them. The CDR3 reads CASSRLGSNQPQHF. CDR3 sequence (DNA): TGTGCCAGCAGCCGTTTAGGTAGCAATCAGCCCCAGCATTTT.

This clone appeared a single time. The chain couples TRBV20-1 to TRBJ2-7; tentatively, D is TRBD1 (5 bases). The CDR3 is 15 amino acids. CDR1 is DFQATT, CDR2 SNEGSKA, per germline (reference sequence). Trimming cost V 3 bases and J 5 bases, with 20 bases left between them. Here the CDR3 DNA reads TGCAGTGCTAGTCACTCCCGGTCCAGGGCCCACGAGCAGTACTTC. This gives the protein CSASHSRSRAHEQYF.

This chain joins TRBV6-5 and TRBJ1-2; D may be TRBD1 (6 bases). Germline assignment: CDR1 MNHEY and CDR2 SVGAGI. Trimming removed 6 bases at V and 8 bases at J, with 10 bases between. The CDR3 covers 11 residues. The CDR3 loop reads CASRAGTGYTF. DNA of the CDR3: TGTGCCAGCAGGGCCGGGACAGGCTACACCTTC.

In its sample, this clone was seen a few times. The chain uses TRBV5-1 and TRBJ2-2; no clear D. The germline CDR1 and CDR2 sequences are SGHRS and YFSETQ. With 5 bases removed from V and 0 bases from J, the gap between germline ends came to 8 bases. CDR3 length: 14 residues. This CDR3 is CASRWQANTGELFF. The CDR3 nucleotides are TGCGCCAGCAGATGGCAGGCGAACACCGGGGAGCTGTTTTTT.

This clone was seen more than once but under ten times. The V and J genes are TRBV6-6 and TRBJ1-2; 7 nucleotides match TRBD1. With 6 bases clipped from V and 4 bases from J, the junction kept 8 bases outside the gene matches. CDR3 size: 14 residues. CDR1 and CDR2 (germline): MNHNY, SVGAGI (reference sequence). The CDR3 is CASSQTGQFYGYTF. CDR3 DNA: TGTGCCAGCAGCCAAACGGGACAGTTCTATGGCTACACCTTC.

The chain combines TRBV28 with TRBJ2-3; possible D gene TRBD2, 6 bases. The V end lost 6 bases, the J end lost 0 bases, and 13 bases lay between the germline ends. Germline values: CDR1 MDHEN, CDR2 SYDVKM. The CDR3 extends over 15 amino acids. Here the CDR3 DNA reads TGTGCCAGCAGCCTCCGGGAGAAAAGCACAGATACGCAGTATTTT. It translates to CASSLREKSTDTQYF.